This is a list of T cell receptor beta chains from one sample in a study of response to subunit inactivated influenza vaccine. TCRdb re-derived calls from the RT-PCR reads in MiXCR, one entry per CDR3 protein. Of 860,000 or so distinct CDR3 sequences in the sample, over 20% were seen once. The sequenced sample was PBMCs from blood, obtained about 5 days after vaccination. The receptors were gathered from a man in his fifties who received an inactivated influenza vaccine. The CDR3 runs from the conserved cysteine through the conserved F or W. D genes are given only for firm matches. The size of a clone is reported for some rows only, either as once, few or many, or as a class for expanded clones.

TRBV12-3/TRBV12-4	TRBJ1-2	-	-	TGTGCCAGCAAACCAGGGACCGCGCGGGAAATCAACTATGGCTACACCTTC	CASKPGTAREINYGYTF
TRBV6-1	TRBJ2-1	many	-	TGTGCCAGCAGTGAAAGGGAGACCTACAATGAGCAGTTCTTC	CASSERETYNEQFF
TRBV9	TRBJ2-3	few	TRBD2	TGTGCCAGCAGCGTAGGAGTGGCGGGAGGGCCGGTAGATACGCAGTATTTT	CASSVGVAGGPVDTQYF
TRBV6-5	TRBJ2-3	-	-	TGTGCCAGCAGTTACTTCTTCACAGATACGCAGTATTTT	CASSYFFTDTQYF
TRBV27	TRBJ2-3	few	TRBD2	TGTGCCAGCAGTTTCTTAGCGGGAGGGGATACGCAGTATTTT	CASSFLAGGDTQYF
TRBV20-1	TRBJ1-2	-	-	TGCAGTGCTAGAGAATGGACTCCCGCGGACTATGGCTACACCTTC	CSAREWTPADYGYTF
TRBV6-5	TRBJ2-3	-	-	TGTGCCAGCAGTTACAGAGAGGCAGATACGCAGTATTTT	CASSYREADTQYF
TRBV3-1	TRBJ2-7	few	-	TGTGCCAGCAGCCAAGACAGCGACTCCTACGAGCAGTACTTC	CASSQDSDSYEQYF
TRBV28	TRBJ2-3	-	-	TGTGCCAGCAGTTCCCAGACAGTTAGCACAGATACGCAGTATTTT	CASSSQTVSTDTQYF
TRBV20-1	TRBJ2-7	-	TRBD2	TGCAGTGCTAGAGAGGCGGGAGCCTACGAGCAGTACTTC	CSAREAGAYEQYF
TRBV5-1	TRBJ2-5	-	-	TGCGCCAGCAGCCCGGGACCCGAAGAGACCCATTACTTC	CASSPGPEETHYF
TRBV7-2	TRBJ2-2	few	-	TGTGCCAGCAGCCCAGAAGTGAACACCGGGGAGCTGTTTTTT	CASSPEVNTGELFF
TRBV10-3	TRBJ2-5	many	-	TGTGCCACCCGAGTTGGGGGCTCGGAGACCCAGTACTTC	CATRVGGSETQYF
TRBV12-3/TRBV12-4	TRBJ2-5	many	-	TGTGCCAGCAGTTTGGTCAGGGGGGGAGAGACCCAGTACTTC	CASSLVRGGETQYF
TRBV10-3	TRBJ1-6	once	TRBD1	TGTGCCATCAGTGATGGAAACAGGGGGAGTTCACCCCTCCACTTT	CAISDGNRGSSPLHF
TRBV7-3	TRBJ2-3	-	-	TGTGCCAGCAGCTTGTCCCTGCGAGATACGCAGTATTTT	CASSLSLRDTQYF
TRBV6-6	TRBJ2-7	few	TRBD1	TGTGCCAGCAGTAAGGGACAGTCGGATAGGTACTTC	CASSKGQSDRYF
TRBV25-1	TRBJ2-2	few	-	TGTGCCAGCAGTGATCCCAGTTCGGCCGGGGAGCTGTTTTTT	CASSDPSSAGELFF
TRBV6-5	TRBJ2-7	few	-	TGTGCCAGCAGTTATGATCCCTTTCGGGATCACTACGAGCAGTACTTC	CASSYDPFRDHYEQYF
TRBV5-1	TRBJ1-1	many	-	TGCGCCAGCAGCTTATCTGGGAGTGAAGCTTTCTTT	CASSLSGSEAFF
TRBV29-1	TRBJ2-3	few	-	TGCAGCGATAAAGGAGGGTACGGCACAGATACGCAGTATTTT	CSDKGGYGTDTQYF
TRBV10-1	TRBJ2-1	few	TRBD2	TGCGCCAGCAGTGAGTTGCGGGGGGCCTACAATGAGCAGTTCTTC	CASSELRGAYNEQFF
TRBV29-1	TRBJ2-3	-	-	TGCAGCGTTGAATTCCCGGGACGGCCCACAGATACGCAGTATTTT	CSVEFPGRPTDTQYF
TRBV12-3/TRBV12-4	TRBJ2-5	-	-	TGTGCCAGCAGTCCGGACGGGGCTGGAGAGACCCAGTACTTC	CASSPDGAGETQYF
TRBV29-1	TRBJ1-5	many	-	TGCAGCGTTGCCGGGAACAATCAGCCCCAGCATTTT	CSVAGNNQPQHF
TRBV20-1	TRBJ1-5	-	-	TGCAGTGCTGCGGAACGGGGCAATCAGCCCCAGCATTTT	CSAAERGNQPQHF
TRBV5-1	TRBJ2-1	-	TRBD1	TGCGCCAGCGCATTGACAGGGGCTCGCAATGAGCAGTTCTTC	CASALTGARNEQFF
TRBV7-2	TRBJ2-2	-	-	TGTGCCAGCAGTTTCACCTCCGGGCAACCCGGGGAGCTGTTTTTT	CASSFTSGQPGELFF
TRBV5-1	TRBJ2-1	once	-	TGCGCCAGCAGCTTGGAGGGCGGGGGCACCTACAATGAGCAGTTCTTC	CASSLEGGGTYNEQFF
TRBV27	TRBJ2-3	few	-	TGTGCCAGCAGTTTAAGGGGGACCTCCCGCACAGATACGCAGTATTTT	CASSLRGTSRTDTQYF
TRBV27	TRBJ2-1	many	TRBD2	TGTGCCAGCACCGTTTACGGCGGGAGCTCCTACAATGAGCAGTTCTTC	CASTVYGGSSYNEQFF
TRBV12-3/TRBV12-4	TRBJ2-3	many	-	TGTGCCAGCAGTTTAGAACTCGGCGGGGGCACAGATACGCAGTATTTT	CASSLELGGGTDTQYF
TRBV11-2	TRBJ2-5	few	-	TGTGCCAGCAGCTTAGGGACTATGAATGAGACCCAGTACTTC	CASSLGTMNETQYF
TRBV20-1	TRBJ2-1	many	-	TGCAGTGCCGGACCGCTTAATTTTTACAATGAGCAGTTCTTC	CSAGPLNFYNEQFF
TRBV12-3/TRBV12-4	TRBJ2-7	many	-	TGTGCCAGCAGTCCCAGGGACGGGCCCGGAAAGTACTTC	CASSPRDGPGKYF
TRBV11-2	TRBJ2-3	many	-	TGTGCCAGCAGCTTACTCGGCTTTGCAGATACGCAGTATTTT	CASSLLGFADTQYF
TRBV20-1	TRBJ2-5	-	-	TGCAGTGCTCCTAAGACGGGATGGTACCAAGAGACCCAGTACTTC	CSAPKTGWYQETQYF